Each of the 3 T cell receptor beta chains below was sequenced from the same sample in a study of cytomegalovirus exposure and HLA in healthy donors. The PCR contained 60 Vbeta and 13 Jbeta primers. Measured with immunoSEQ multiplex PCR; TCRdb has only the in-frame clones, and not every one. The table includes some 150,000 clones, roughly 70% detected once. The sample consisted of PBMCs. Source of these receptors: a man aged 18-30 years in good health and CMV-seropositive.

V and J are TRBV19 and TRBJ1-4; D not certain. The V gene's germline CDR1 is LNHDA and CDR2 SQIVND (reference sequence). The CDR3 is made up of 15 amino acids. V was pared by 1 base and J by 1 base, with 7 bases between. The CDR3 reads CASSIVRGTNEKLFF. In DNA, the CDR3 is TGTGCCAGTAGTATAGTGCGGGGAACTAATGAAAAACTGTTTTTT. Supplemented by reference TRBV19 and TRBJ1-4, the full variable domain reads DGGITQSPKYLFRKEGQNVTLSCEQNLNHDAMYWYRQDPGQGLRLIYYSQIVNDFQKGDIAEGYSVSREKKESFPLTVTSAQKNPTAFYLCASSIVRGTNEKLFFGSGTQLSVL.

This chain links TRBV6-5 with TRBJ1-1, with 11 bases that match TRBD1. V was pared by 8 bases and J by 6 bases, with 5 bases of the junction left unmatched. The CDR3 is 13 amino acids. Per the germline V gene, CDR1 is MNHEY and CDR2 is SVGAGI. CDR3 amino acids: CASYGQGASEAFF. DNA of the CDR3: TGTGCCAGCTATGGACAGGGGGCGTCTGAAGCTTTCTTT.

V and J are TRBV27 and TRBJ2-7, with D perhaps TRBD2 (5 bases). This CDR3 is 13 amino acids long. With 2 bases removed from V and 5 bases from J, the gap between germline ends came to 10 bases. From germline, CDR1 is MNHEY and CDR2 SMNVEV (reference sequence). The CDR3 is CASSLPTGNEQYF. As DNA, the CDR3 is TGTGCCAGCAGTTTACCGACGGGAAACGAGCAGTACTTC.